This TCR beta chain is from a study of OX40 agonist ivuxolimab in advanced cancers. This CDR3 is built from 15 residues. J gave up 10 bases and V 4 bases, and 11 bases lay outside the gene matches. The germline V gene encodes CDR1 SGHTA and CDR2 FQGNSA. Profiled with immunoSEQ multiplex PCR; TCRdb holds only in-frame clones, not every one. The sample lists about 37,000 clones; around 83% were seen once. This material consisted of CD4+ or CD8+ T cells sorted from blood, taken in a trial of the OX40 agonist ivuxolimab. V usage is TRBV7-2 and J usage is TRBJ2-1, with 9 nucleotides matching TRBD2. The sequence came from an adult with an advanced solid tumor such as melanoma, head and neck, liver or kidney cancer. For the CDR3, the DNA is TGTGCCAGCAGCTCACTCCTTGCTAGCGGGGAAGAGCAGTTCTTC. This codes for CASSSLLASGEEQFF.